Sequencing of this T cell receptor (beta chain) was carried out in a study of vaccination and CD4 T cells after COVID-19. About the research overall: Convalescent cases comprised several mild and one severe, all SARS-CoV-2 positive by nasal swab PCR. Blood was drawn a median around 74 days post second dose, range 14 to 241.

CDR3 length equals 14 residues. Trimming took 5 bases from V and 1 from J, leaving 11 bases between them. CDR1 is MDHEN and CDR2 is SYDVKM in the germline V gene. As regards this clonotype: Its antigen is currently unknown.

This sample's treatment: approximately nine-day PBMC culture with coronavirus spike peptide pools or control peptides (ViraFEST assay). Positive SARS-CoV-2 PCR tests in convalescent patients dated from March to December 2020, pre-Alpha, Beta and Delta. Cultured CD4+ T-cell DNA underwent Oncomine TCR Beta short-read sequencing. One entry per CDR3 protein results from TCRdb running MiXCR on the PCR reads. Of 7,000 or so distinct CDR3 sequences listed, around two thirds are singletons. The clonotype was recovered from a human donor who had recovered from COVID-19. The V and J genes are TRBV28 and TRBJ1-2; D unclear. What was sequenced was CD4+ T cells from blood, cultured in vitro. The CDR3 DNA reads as TGTGCCAGCAGTGGATCTCCCCTTAACTATGGCTACACCTTC. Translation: CASSGSPLNYGYTF.